This T cell receptor (beta chain) was recovered during a study of shared clonotypes between healthy human individuals. On the study more broadly: CD8 memory received one plate per donor, CD8 naive two, CD4 memory three and CD4 naive three.

Notes on this clone: Its antigen is currently unknown.

The study's findings and limits: Blood was the sole source, and tissue repertoires probably differ.

With 3 bases clipped from V and 8 bases from J, the junction kept 6 bases outside the gene matches. Germline lookup yields CDR1 KGHSH and CDR2 LQKENI. The CDR3 spans 16 residues. Sequencing was performed with immunoSEQ multiplex PCR; in TCRdb, only in-frame clones are kept and a portion is missing. The profile shows about 2.5 million clones, 85% to 95% of them singletons. The chain uses TRBV18 and TRBJ2-6, with TRBD1 identical over 11 bases. This sequence was found in a man between 18 and 35 years old in good health. Some clones in this sample may be carry-over from other donors' samples. Sequenced input: naive CD4+ T cells from PBMCs. Subset specified: CD45RA+ positively selected. The CDR3 nucleotides read TGTGCCAGCTCACCTACCGGGACAGGGGGGACCAACGTCCTGACTTTC. Protein sequence: CASSPTGTGGTNVLTF.